What follows are 3 T cell receptor beta chains derived from one specimen sequenced in a study of blood T cell repertoires in COVID-19 (TCRdb year 2020). The library came from the immunoSEQ multiplex PCR assay. The source is immuneACCESS, and TCRdb retained only in-frame sequences with V and J called. Part of the clones is not carried over; for the studies checked, unresolved V genes explain less than half of this, and the remainder is unexplained. In all, the sample holds 180,000 or so clones, and over 70% of those were seen once. The ten largest account for approximately 11% of the sample. Sequencing was performed on PBMCs or T cells enriched from blood (not recorded which). These receptors came from a middle-aged man who had recovered from COVID-19.

J is TRBJ1-3 and V is TRBV3-1 (or the pseudogene TRBV3-2); unclear D gene. Germline-derived CDR1 and CDR2 are LGHDT and YNNKEL (reference sequence). The germline V and J ends were trimmed by 5 bases and 7 bases, with 12 bases remaining between them. The CDR3 length is 13 residues. CDR3 DNA sequence: TGTGCCAGCAGCGCGGAGGCATGGAACACCATATATTTT. It codes for CASSAEAWNTIYF.

The chain links TRBV28 to TRBJ2-2, with 7 bases fitting TRBD1. The CDR3 has 16 residues. Germline CDR1 MDHEN, CDR2 SYDVKM. The V gene end was trimmed by 3 bases and the J gene end by 1 base; junction bases not matched to a gene: 5. DNA of the CDR3: TGTGCCAGCAGTTTGTTAGGGGGCAGGAACACCGGGGAGCTGTTTTTT. Its protein product is CASSLLGGRNTGELFF.

This chain uses TRBV28 with TRBJ1-5; D is ambiguous. V was trimmed by 6 bases and J by 2 bases, leaving 14 bases between them. Germline loops: CDR1 MDHEN, CDR2 SYDVKM. The CDR3 runs 15 residues. The CDR3 spells CASSLASGGNQPQHF. In DNA form, the CDR3 reads TGTGCCAGCAGCTTGGCCTCGGGAGGCAATCAGCCCCAGCATTTT.